This T cell receptor (beta chain) was recorded in a study of blood T cell repertoires in COVID-19. Study information: Collection of acute and convalescent COVID-19 samples took place in the United States, Italy and Spain. In each case, the material was cDNA or gDNA derived from T cells, B-cell-depleted T cells, or PBMCs.

In regard to this clone: The sample carries other DNA sequences with the same CDR3.

The V segment lost 2 bases and the J segment 4 bases; nucleotides outside the gene matches: 3. The germline gives CDR1 LGHNA, CDR2 YNFKEQ. The CDR3 is 15 residues long. How the authors handled the data: The assay estimated nucleated cells by amplifying reference gene primers. Data came from immunoSEQ multiplex PCR; TCRdb stores just in-frame clones and leaves some out. The V and J calls and clone size are taken from that table; D and trimming were inferred from the DNA. The table shows about 190,000 clones, with 70% to 90% occurring only once. Sequenced: peripheral blood. The origin of this receptor is a woman aged 25 to 45 with acute or convalescent COVID-19. J is TRBJ2-2 and V is TRBV4-2; TRBD2 aligns across 8 bases. The CDR3 region is CASSQTGTSTGELFF. The CDR3 coding sequence is TGTGCCAGCAGCCAAACCGGGACTAGCACCGGGGAGCTGTTTTTT.